Shown below are 22 T cell receptor beta chains from a single sample sequenced in a study of T-cell reconstitution after alpha-beta-depleted transplantation in children. This sample's TCRbeta library carried unique molecular identifier barcodes. TCRdb used MiXCR to reprocess the PCR reads, holding one entry per CDR3 protein. Of about 200,000 distinct CDR3 sequences in the sample, more than 14% were seen once. The specimen comprised PBMCs from the stem cell graft donor, sampled from the stem cell graft. The receptors come from a human donor who donated a stem cell graft to a child with acute lymphoblastic leukemia.

There are many counts of this clonotype. This chain links TRBV29-1 with TRBJ1-4; D is undetermined. From germline, CDR1 is SQVTM and CDR2 ANQGSEA. This CDR3 has 13 amino acids. Trimming pared 3 bases from V and 7 bases from J, leaving 12 bases between. The CDR3 coding sequence is TGCAGCGTTGATGAACGGGGAAGTGAAAAACTGTTTTTT. Protein: CSVDERGSEKLFF.

This clonotype was detected ten times or more. This chain links TRBV5-1 with TRBJ2-3; D unclear. CDR3 length: 14 amino acids. The germline CDR1 and CDR2 sequences are SGHRS and YFSETQ. V was clipped by 0 bases and J by 3 bases, with 8 bases between them. DNA for the CDR3: TGCGCCAGCAGCTTGGACTCCGAAACAGATACGCAGTATTTT. It codes for CASSLDSETDTQYF.

Concerning this clonotype itself: This may be a read error, as it is one base from a much larger clone. This rearrangement joins TRBV6-5 to TRBJ1-6; D uncertain. The CDR3 length is 17 residues. CDR1 and CDR2 from the germline V gene are MNHEY and SVGAGI. Trimming shortened V by 0 bases and J by 10 bases, and 19 bases separated the two germline ends. CDR3 DNA: TGTGCCAGCAGTTACTCGAACGGCAAGGATAACCCGTCACCCCTCCACTTT. It translates to CASSYSNGKDNPSPLHF.

This clonotype was counted ten times or more. The junction differs from germline at one of its ends, possibly a read error. This rearrangement joins TRBV7-2 to TRBJ2-1, with 16 bases fitting TRBD2. The CDR3 is made up of 11 amino acids. CDR1 is SGHTA and CDR2 is FQGNSA in the germline V gene. CDR3 sequence reads: CASRGTSGRVF. The CDR3 nucleotides are TGTGCCAGCAGGGGGACTAGCGGGAGGGTCTTC.

This clonotype was seen at least ten times. This chain links TRBV5-1 with TRBJ1-2, with D hard to call. The V and J ends lost 0 bases and 3 bases respectively, with 12 bases between them. CDR3 length: 15 amino acids. Looked up from germline, CDR1 is SGHRS and CDR2 is YFSETQ. The CDR3 loop is CASSLDPEKDYGYTF. CDR3 DNA sequence: TGCGCCAGCAGCTTGGACCCGGAGAAGGACTATGGCTACACCTTC.

Many counts were recorded for this clonotype. The chain combines TRBV5-1 with TRBJ2-2, with D tentatively TRBD1 or TRBD2 (5 bases each). Trimming stripped 6 bases from V and 4 bases from J, with 22 bases between. This CDR3 is built from 17 residues. Germline V gene lookup returns CDR1 SGHRS and CDR2 YFSETQ. CDR3 DNA: TGCGCCAGCATTGCGGGTGTTTCAGGGACCGGCACCGGGGAGCTGTTTTTT. Protein sequence: CASIAGVSGTGTGELFF.

This clonotype came up many times. This chain uses TRBV2 with TRBJ2-4; 8 bases fit TRBD2. Germline loops: CDR1 SNHLY, CDR2 FYNNEI. Trimming took 2 bases from V and 0 from J; bases not matched to a gene: 6. The CDR3 covers 17 residues. CDR3 residues: CASSERVAGLAKNIQYF. The CDR3 DNA reads as TGTGCCAGCAGTGAACGCGTAGCGGGGTTAGCCAAAAACATTCAGTACTTC.

With respect to this clonotype: This may be a read error: a much more frequent sequence differs by one nucleotide. This chain links TRBV4-1 with TRBJ1-4, with D possibly being TRBD1 (5 bases). CDR3 length: 14 amino acids. Trimming pared 0 bases from V and 10 bases from J, leaving 12 bases between. Germline loops: CDR1 MGHRA, CDR2 YSYEKL. CDR3 DNA sequence: TGCGCCAGCAGCCAAGATCATGGGAGGGGAAAACTGTTTTTT. Translation: CASSQDHGRGKLFF.

The gene calls are TRBV7-6 and TRBJ2-2; 7 positions match TRBD1. Germline-derived CDR1 and CDR2 are SGHVS and FNYEAQ. The length of the CDR3 is 18 residues. The V gene end was trimmed by 5 bases and the J gene end by 0 bases; junction bases not matched to a gene: 12. The CDR3 loop is CASSNRGVPHANTGELFF. CDR3 nucleotides: TGTGCCAGCAGCAACAGGGGCGTACCTCACGCGAACACCGGGGAGCTGTTTTTT.

This clonotype showed up many times. This chain joins TRBV14 and TRBJ2-1; D uncertain. This CDR3 contains 13 residues. V was clipped by 1 base and J by 10 bases, with 11 bases between them. CDR1 and CDR2 (germline): SGHDN, FVKESK. CDR3 in DNA: TGTGCCAGCAGCCAAGTAGGGCCTTCCGAGCAGTTCTTC. It encodes CASSQVGPSEQFF. Full variable domain (missing parts from reference TRBV14 and TRBJ2-1): EAGVTQFPSHSVIEKGQTVTLRCDPISGHDNLYWYRRVMGKEIKFLLHFVKESKQDESGMPNNRFLAERTGGTYSTLKVQPAELEDSGVYFCASSQVGPSEQFFGPGTRLTVL.

At least ten counts were recorded for this clonotype. The rearrangement links TRBV20-1 to TRBJ2-1; possible D gene TRBD2, 6 bases. The ends were cut back, 0 bases at V and 7 bases at J, with 10 bases in the middle. Germline CDR1 and CDR2: DFQATT and SNEGSKA (reference sequence). CDR3 length equals 13 residues. For the CDR3, the DNA is TGCAGTGCTAGAGATGGGGGGTTTAATGAGCAGTTCTTC. This encodes CSARDGGFNEQFF.

Concerning this clonotype itself: With a much larger clone just one base away, this may be a read error. CDR3 residues: CDSSETSGPALRSEQFF. The CDR3, as DNA: TGTGACAGCAGTGAAACTAGCGGGCCTGCATTGAGGAGTGAGCAGTTCTTC. This sequence joins TRBV2 and TRBJ2-1; TRBD2 matches at 9 bases. The CDR3 contains 17 residues. Germline V gene lookup returns CDR1 SNHLY and CDR2 FYNNEI.

This clonotype was detected many times. V and J are TRBV9 and TRBJ2-1; D is unresolved. V lost 4 bases and J 4 bases, leaving 9 bases between the germline ends. Germline lookup yields CDR1 SGDLS and CDR2 YYNGEE. CDR3 length equals 13 residues. The CDR3 nucleotides are TGTGCCAGCAGCTTGACATATTACAATGAGCAGTTCTTC. Residues: CASSLTYYNEQFF.

This clonotype appeared many times. V and J are TRBV5-1 and TRBJ2-3, with D maybe TRBD1 (6 bases). Germline loops: CDR1 SGHRS, CDR2 YFSETQ. This CDR3 region has 14 residues. V lost 0 bases to trimming and J lost 5 bases, with 10 bases between them. The CDR3 sequence is CASSLGTARDTQYF. The CDR3 DNA follows: TGCGCCAGCAGCTTGGGGACAGCGAGAGATACGCAGTATTTT.

This clonotype has a count of ten or more. The V call is TRBV4-1, the J call TRBJ2-7, with D tentatively TRBD1 or TRBD2 (5 bases each). The CDR3 spans 14 residues. The ends were cut back, 5 bases at V and 2 bases at J, with 13 bases in the middle. Germline V gene lookup returns CDR1 MGHRA and CDR2 YSYEKL. The CDR3 DNA is TGCGCCAGCAGCTTCGGGACGGCGGCCTACGAGCAGTACTTC. The encoded protein is CASSFGTAAYEQYF.

This clonotype showed up just once. This sequence may be a read error, since a much larger clone differs from it by one base. V and J are TRBV20-1 and TRBJ1-1; D perhaps matches TRBD1 (6 bases). The CDR3 has 15 residues. Germline CDR1 reads DFQATT; CDR2 reads SNEGSKA (reference sequence). CDR3 residues: CSATGNTGRNTGAFF. The CDR3 DNA reads as TGCAGTGCAACGGGAAACACAGGGAGGAACACTGGAGCTTTCTTT.

This clonotype was found many times. CDR3 in DNA: TGTGCCAGCAGGTTAGCGGGAACCCAATACGAGCAGTACTTC. Translating gives CASRLAGTQYEQYF. The rearrangement uses TRBV4-2 and TRBJ2-7, with 8 positions matching TRBD2. The CDR3 is 14 residues long. The trim removed 6 bases at V and 4 bases at J, leaving 8 bases unmatched. The germline gives CDR1 LGHNA, CDR2 YNFKEQ.

This clonotype was detected ten times or more. V gene TRBV29-1 combines with J gene TRBJ2-7; 7 bases align to TRBD1. The CDR3 is 14 amino acids. Germline CDR1 SQVTM, CDR2 ANQGSEA. The V and J ends lost 4 bases and 7 bases, in that order; junction bases with no gene match: 13. This chain's CDR3 is CSVAITGETGEQYF. CDR3 sequence (DNA): TGCAGCGTTGCCATTACAGGGGAGACGGGGGAGCAGTACTTC.

This clonotype has at least ten counts. This sequence joins TRBV29-1 and TRBJ2-3; maybe TRBD2 (5 bases). The V end lost 7 bases, the J end lost 2 bases, and 16 bases lay between the germline ends. Germline loops: CDR1 SQVTM, CDR2 ANQGSEA. This CDR3 comprises 14 residues. CDR3: CSADHGILTDTQYF. As DNA, the CDR3 is TGCAGCGCGGACCACGGGATCCTCACAGATACGCAGTATTTT.

In this sample, this clonotype turned up many times. The chain links TRBV20-1 to TRBJ2-5, with 13 bases lining up with TRBD2. The germline V gene has CDR1 DFQATT and CDR2 SNEGSKA (reference sequence). The CDR3 runs to 15 residues. Germline trimming cut 6 bases from V and 5 bases from J; bases unmatched to any gene: 9. The CDR3 region is CSALPGLAGKETQYF. The DNA of the CDR3 is TGCAGTGCACTTCCGGGACTAGCGGGAAAGGAGACCCAGTACTTC.

This chain uses TRBV7-6 with TRBJ2-1; the D is unclear. Germline CDR1 is SGHVS and CDR2 is FNYEAQ. The CDR3 is 12 residues long. V dropped 6 bases and J dropped 3 bases, with 6 bases sitting between them. CDR3 sequence reads: CASSPDYNEQFF. In nucleotides, the CDR3 is TGTGCCAGCAGTCCGGACTACAATGAGCAGTTCTTC.

This clonotype occurred many times. V is TRBV4-1 and J is TRBJ1-5; TRBD1 matches at 11 bases. This CDR3 is built from 15 residues. Trimming cost V 1 base and J 7 bases; bases outside gene matches: 3. The germline CDR1 and CDR2 sequences are MGHRA and YSYEKL. CDR3 sequence reads: CASSQVGTGGQPQHF. The CDR3 coding sequence is TGCGCCAGCAGCCAAGTCGGGACAGGGGGACAGCCCCAGCATTTT.